One and the same sample provided the 15 T cell receptor beta chains below, sequenced in a study of cytomegalovirus exposure and HLA in healthy donors. The PCR employed 60 Vbeta primers together with 13 Jbeta primers. Produced via immunoSEQ multiplex PCR; TCRdb's table is partial and in-frame only. The profile covers fewer than 250,000 clones, with about 85% appearing a single time and 9.5% to 13% taken by the ten largest. The sequencing sample was made of PBMCs. The receptor source for this set is a woman aged 45-65 years in good health and CMV-seropositive.

The V and J genes are TRBV27 and TRBJ2-1; D not resolved. V lost 0 bases, J lost 3 bases, and 9 bases lay in between. Germline V CDR1 and CDR2: MNHEY, SMNVEV (reference sequence). CDR3 length equals 15 residues. Written as DNA, the CDR3 is TGTGCCAGCAGTTTATCGAGTGGTTACTACAATGAGCAGTTCTTC. Translated, it gives CASSLSSGYYNEQFF.

This clone was observed many times. The J gene is TRBJ2-5, the V gene TRBV29-1; tentatively, D is TRBD1 (6 bases). The V end was cut by 8 bases, the J end by 0 bases, with 13 bases between. The germline V gene has CDR1 SQVTM and CDR2 ANQGSEA. The CDR3 is 13 residues long. The CDR3, as DNA: TGCAGCCAACAGGGACGGGACCAAGAGACCCAGTACTTC. This sequence encodes CSQQGRDQETQYF.

The chain links TRBV19 to TRBJ2-3, with 9 bases matching TRBD2. The CDR3 consists of 15 residues. J gave up 6 bases and V 5 bases, and 9 bases lay outside the gene matches. The germline V gene has CDR1 LNHDA and CDR2 SQIVND (reference sequence). CDR3 nucleotides: TGTGCCAGTAGTGGCTCCGGGACTAGCAGCGATACGCAGTATTTT. It translates to CASSGSGTSSDTQYF.

The chain joins TRBV5-6 to TRBJ1-1; 8 bases match TRBD1. The V gene end was trimmed by 2 bases and the J gene end by 8 bases; junction bases not matched to a gene: 2. Looked up from germline, CDR1 is SGHDT and CDR2 is YYEEEE. The CDR3 has 12 residues. This chain's CDR3 is CASSFRTGEAFF. CDR3 nucleotides: TGTGCCAGCAGCTTCAGGACAGGGGAAGCTTTCTTT. The full variable domain, completed using reference TRBV5-6 and TRBJ1-1, is DAGVTQSPTHLIKTRGQQVTLRCSPKSGHDTVSWYQQALGQGPQFIFQYYEEEERQRGNFPDRFSGHQFPNYSSELNVNALLLGDSALYLCASSFRTGEAFFGQGTRLTVV.

This clone came up a few times. V and J are TRBV5-6 and TRBJ1-2; D remains ambiguous. This CDR3 has 14 amino acids. Germline V gene data show CDR1 as SGHDT and CDR2 as YYEEEE. The V and J ends lost 4 bases and 4 bases respectively, with 14 bases between them. The CDR3 protein is CASSAGIRLYGYTF. The CDR3 nucleotides read TGTGCCAGCAGCGCCGGGATTCGACTCTATGGCTACACCTTC.

V usage is TRBV28 and J usage is TRBJ1-2, with D maybe TRBD1 (6 bases). Trimming pared 6 bases from V and 4 bases from J, leaving 12 bases between. The length of the CDR3 is 13 residues. In germline, CDR1 is MDHEN, CDR2 SYDVKM. The CDR3 region has the DNA TGTGCCAGCAGGACCCCAGGGGCCTATGGCTACACCTTC. Amino acids: CASRTPGAYGYTF.

V gene TRBV5-4 combines with J gene TRBJ2-5; 8 nucleotides agree with TRBD2. V was pared by 3 bases and J by 2 bases, with 6 bases of the junction left unmatched. CDR1 and CDR2 (germline): SGHNT, YYREEE (reference sequence). The CDR3 loop spans 15 amino acids. CDR3 nucleotides: TGTGCCAGCAGCTCCCCTATAGCGGGGCAAGAGACCCAGTACTTC. Protein product: CASSSPIAGQETQYF.

V usage is TRBV30 and J usage is TRBJ2-7; 8 bases line up with TRBD1. CDR1 and CDR2 (germline): GTSNPN, SVGIG (reference sequence). V was clipped by 4 bases and J by 2 bases; unmatched bases: 16. CDR3 length: 17 amino acids. CDR3 protein: CAWTLSRGRGPPYEQYF. CDR3 nucleotides: TGTGCCTGGACCCTATCCCGAGGCAGGGGGCCCCCCTACGAGCAGTACTTC.

V gene TRBV6-5 combines with J gene TRBJ2-3; D may be TRBD2 (7 bases). Between the trimmed V and J ends, which lost 2 bases and 6 bases, there was a span of 12 bases. Germline CDR1 reads MNHEY; CDR2 reads SVGAGI. The CDR3 runs to 14 residues. DNA of the CDR3: TGTGCCAGCAGTTACCGGGGGGCTGGTGATACGCAGTATTTT. Residues: CASSYRGAGDTQYF.

The chain couples TRBV10-2 to TRBJ1-5; the D gene is possibly TRBD1 (5 bases). The CDR3 has 13 residues. The germline V gene has CDR1 WSHSY and CDR2 SAAADI. Trimming took 11 bases from V and 3 from J, leaving 14 bases between them. CDR3 sequence (DNA): TGCGCCGCCTCTGTGACAGACAATCAGCCCCAGCATTTT. The encoded protein is CAASVTDNQPQHF.

The chain employs TRBV5-4 and TRBJ1-5; D not resolved. The CDR3 loop spans 14 amino acids. The V gene's germline CDR1 is SGHNT and CDR2 YYREEE (reference sequence). V lost 3 bases to trimming and J lost 3 bases, with 10 bases between them. CDR3 loop: CASSSSRDNQPQHF. In DNA, the CDR3 is TGTGCCAGCAGCTCATCGAGGGACAATCAGCCCCAGCATTTT.

V usage is TRBV5-1 and J usage is TRBJ2-1, with 11 bases that match TRBD1. The CDR3 consists of 14 residues. V shed 4 bases, J shed 6 bases, and the junction held 3 bases outside the gene matches. Germline CDR1 reads SGHRS; CDR2 reads YFSETQ. CDR3 protein: CASSVDRGPNEQFF. Written as DNA, the CDR3 is TGCGCCAGCAGCGTGGACAGGGGGCCCAATGAGCAGTTCTTC.

This rearrangement joins TRBV11-2 to TRBJ1-4, with D uncertain. CDR1 SGHAT and CDR2 FQNNGV come from the germline V gene. CDR3 length: 13 amino acids. V was shortened by 1 base and J by 8 bases, with 8 bases between the two germline ends. Here the CDR3 reads CASSLARREKLFF. In nucleotides, the CDR3 is TGTGCCAGCAGCTTAGCGAGGCGCGAAAAACTGTTTTTT.

The chain combines TRBV5-1 with TRBJ2-3; a possible D gene is TRBD1 (6 bases). The germline V and J ends were trimmed by 1 base and 4 bases, with 10 bases remaining between them. The germline V gene encodes CDR1 SGHRS and CDR2 YFSETQ. The CDR3 has 14 amino acids. CDR3 bases: TGCGCCAGCAGCTTGCCAGGGGATGCAGATACGCAGTATTTT. It translates to CASSLPGDADTQYF.

The J gene is TRBJ1-2, the V gene TRBV5-4, with D maybe TRBD1 (5 bases). CDR3 length: 17 residues. Germline-derived CDR1 and CDR2 are SGHNT and YYREEE (reference sequence). The ends were cut back, 5 bases at V and 2 bases at J, with 22 bases in the middle. CDR3 DNA sequence: TGTGCCAGCAGATCCCTGGGGGGAGACGGACCAAACTATGGCTACACCTTC. It yields the protein CASRSLGGDGPNYGYTF. Filled out from reference TRBV5-4 and TRBJ1-2, the complete variable domain reads ETGVTQSPTHLIKTRGQQVTLRCSSQSGHNTVSWYQQALGQGPQFIFQYYREEENGRGNFPPRFSGLQFPNYSSELNVNALELDDSALYLCASRSLGGDGPNYGYTFGSGTRLTVV.